The 27 T cell receptor beta chains below come from one sample, sequenced in a study of T cells in Graves' hyperthyroidism and ophthalmopathy. Amplified TCR beta CDR3 regions derived from RNA transcripts. HTBI primers were employed in a first-round RT-PCR of the TCR CDR3. TCRdb reprocessed the multiplex PCR reads via MiXCR and lists one record per CDR3 protein. The data show hundreds of thousands of distinct CDR3 sequences, 16% seen once. Sequencing used blood. The receptors derive from a young woman with Graves' hyperthyroidism.

This chain uses TRBV6-1 with TRBJ1-2; maybe TRBD1 (6 bases). V was pared by 7 bases and J by 4 bases, with 13 bases between. The length of the CDR3 is 13 residues. Germline lookup yields CDR1 MNHNS and CDR2 SASEGT. The CDR3: CASTEGGGYGYTF. In nucleotides, the CDR3 is TGTGCCAGCACCGAAGGGGGGGGCTATGGCTACACCTTC.

The chain uses TRBV2 and TRBJ2-7; D is unclear. The CDR3 is 16 amino acids. The germline V gene encodes CDR1 SNHLY and CDR2 FYNNEI. V lost 4 bases, J lost 0 bases, and 16 bases lay in between. Here the CDR3 reads CASSATSGPGSYEQYF. CDR3 DNA sequence: TGTGCCAGCAGTGCAACTTCCGGACCCGGCTCCTACGAGCAGTACTTC.

This clonotype was detected ten times or more. The chain employs TRBV20-1 and TRBJ2-7, with 7 bases identical to TRBD2. With V trimmed by 6 bases and J by 0 bases, 8 bases remained unmatched. The CDR3 has 14 amino acids. The germline CDR1 and CDR2 sequences are DFQATT and SNEGSKA (reference sequence). The CDR3 DNA follows: TGCAGTGCACAAAGCGGGGCCAACTCCTACGAGCAGTACTTC. Its translation is CSAQSGANSYEQYF.

For this clonotype: A clone one base away is much larger, so this may be a read error. J is TRBJ2-2 and V is TRBV7-2; perhaps TRBD1 as D (5 bases). Between the trimmed V and J ends, which lost 1 base and 1 base, there was a span of 7 bases. The CDR3 contains 15 residues. CDR1 and CDR2 from the germline V gene are SGHTA and FQGNSA. CDR3 protein: CASSLETENTGELFF. The CDR3 DNA reads TGTGCCAGCAGCTTAGAGACAGAGAACACCGGGGAGCTGTTTTTT.

There are a few counts of this clonotype. CDR3 DNA sequence: TGTGCCAGCAGGCCTCCGGGACAGGCTAACTATGGCTACACCTTC. It is translated as CASRPPGQANYGYTF. The chain couples TRBV5-6 to TRBJ1-2, with TRBD1 matching over 8 bases. Losses at the gene ends were 5 bases for V and 0 bases for J; bases not matched to a gene: 6. This CDR3 is 15 amino acids long. Germline CDR1 SGHDT, CDR2 YYEEEE.

This clonotype was detected ten times or more. This chain links TRBV20-1 with TRBJ2-7, with D possibly being TRBD1 (6 bases). With 1 base removed from V and 3 bases from J, the gap between germline ends came to 13 bases. The CDR3 totals 14 residues. The germline V gene encodes CDR1 DFQATT and CDR2 SNEGSKA (reference sequence). CDR3 sequence: CSARGAGADYEQYF. The CDR3 DNA follows: TGCAGTGCTAGAGGAGCAGGGGCCGACTACGAGCAGTACTTC.

This clonotype has ten or more counts. This chain connects TRBV20-1 to TRBJ2-1, with 8 bases that match TRBD2. The CDR3 covers 14 residues. The germline gives CDR1 DFQATT, CDR2 SNEGSKA (reference sequence). Germline trimming cut 5 bases from V and 6 bases from J; bases unmatched to any gene: 9. The CDR3 sequence: CSALSREGINEQFF. As DNA, the CDR3 is TGCAGTGCTCTTTCTCGGGAGGGCATCAATGAGCAGTTCTTC.

The chain recombines TRBV7-8 with TRBJ1-2, with a weak D call TRBD1 (5 bases). V was cut by 5 bases and J by 7 bases, with 23 bases left in between. CDR3 size: 16 residues. Germline V gives CDR1 SGHVS, CDR2 FQNEAQ. The DNA for the CDR3 is TGTGCCAGCAGCGGCCTCCGGGGGGAGTGGGAAGGTGGCTACACCTTC. Protein sequence: CASSGLRGEWEGGYTF.

About this clonotype: Germline and junction disagree at one end, which may indicate a read error. V gene TRBV15 combines with J gene TRBJ1-2; D unclear. Germline CDR1 is LNHNV and CDR2 is YYDKDF (reference sequence). The CDR3 covers 15 residues. DNA for the CDR3: TGTGCCACCAGCAGAGATCCAGGCGGGAGCTATGGCCACACCTTC. It codes for CATSRDPGGSYGHTF.

In this sample, this clonotype turned up a few times. This chain uses TRBV6-1 with TRBJ2-5; D possibly corresponds to TRBD1 (6 bases). Germline loops: CDR1 MNHNS, CDR2 SASEGT. V was pared by 4 bases and J by 1 base, with 13 bases between. The CDR3 is made up of 15 amino acids. Here the CDR3 reads CASSAARGLQETQYF. Here the CDR3 DNA reads TGTGCCAGCAGTGCGGCCAGGGGCCTCCAAGAGACCCAGTACTTC.

This clonotype came up many times. This rearrangement joins TRBV27 to TRBJ1-2; 7 nucleotides align to TRBD1. The CDR3 is 14 residues long. Trimming removed 5 bases from V and 5 bases from J; junction bases left unmatched: 8. Germline CDR1 is MNHEY and CDR2 is SMNVEV (reference sequence). The DNA for the CDR3 is TGTGCCAGCAGTAGAGACAGGGCCAGATATGGCTACACCTTC. As protein: CASSRDRARYGYTF.

This chain joins TRBV10-3 and TRBJ1-5, with D perhaps matching TRBD1 (5 bases). CDR3 length: 14 residues. Germline-derived CDR1 and CDR2 are ENHRY and SYGVKD. The ends were cut back, 0 bases at V and 7 bases at J, with 10 bases in the middle. The CDR3 here is CAISESGGYQPQHF. CDR3 in DNA: TGTGCCATCAGTGAGTCTGGGGGATACCAGCCCCAGCATTTT.

This clonotype occurred many times. The chain uses TRBV12-3 or TRBV12-4 and TRBJ2-7; D possibly corresponds to TRBD2 (5 bases). The ends were cut back, 4 bases at V and 3 bases at J, with 10 bases in the middle. The CDR3 totals 13 residues. The CDR3 DNA sequence: TGTGCCAGCAGTTCCCCAACTAGCTACGAGCAGTACTTC. It encodes CASSSPTSYEQYF.

This clonotype was seen at least ten times. This chain joins TRBV20-1 and TRBJ1-5; D not certain. The V gene's germline CDR1 is DFQATT and CDR2 SNEGSKA (reference sequence). Trimming took off 0 bases at V and 5 bases at J, with 17 bases between the two ends. The CDR3 contains 16 residues. CDR3 residues: CSARDRREQLHQPQHF. The CDR3 coding sequence is TGCAGTGCTAGAGATCGGAGAGAACAGCTTCATCAGCCCCAGCATTTT.

At least ten counts were recorded for this clonotype. The gene calls are TRBV20-1 and TRBJ2-1; possible D gene TRBD1, 8 bases. Germline V gene sequence: CDR1 DFQATT, CDR2 SNEGSKA (reference sequence). Trimming cost V 6 bases and J 0 bases, with 15 bases left between them. The length of the CDR3 is 15 residues. The CDR3 bases are TGCAGTGCAAGGGGAGGGACAGGCTCCTACAATGAGCAGTTCTTC. Protein product: CSARGGTGSYNEQFF.

This clonotype was counted many times. The J gene is TRBJ2-3, the V gene TRBV7-9, with 7 bases matching TRBD2. V trimming: 3 bases; J trimming: 3 bases; junction bases outside the gene matches: 12. Germline assignment: CDR1 SEHNR and CDR2 FQNEAQ (reference sequence). This CDR3 is 17 amino acids long. The DNA of the CDR3 is TGTGCCAGCAGCTTCGGAGGACTAGTGACTTTGACAGATACGCAGTATTTT. It specifies CASSFGGLVTLTDTQYF.

This clonotype was recorded many times. V is TRBV28 and J is TRBJ2-5, with 7 bases identical to TRBD2. The ends lost 3 bases at V and 1 base at J; junction bases unmatched: 8. Germline CDR1 and CDR2: MDHEN and SYDVKM. This CDR3 spans 16 amino acids. The CDR3 loop reads CASSLWLAALQETQYF. The CDR3 DNA reads TGTGCCAGCAGTTTGTGGCTAGCGGCACTCCAAGAGACCCAGTACTTC. The full variable domain, its missing parts supplied by reference TRBV28 and TRBJ2-5, is DVKVTQSSRYLVKRTGEKVFLECVQDMDHENMFWYRQDPGLGLRLIYFSYDVKMKEKGDIPEGYSVSREKKERFSLILESASTNQTSMYLCASSLWLAALQETQYFGPGTRLLVL.

This clonotype was counted many times. This chain connects TRBV7-2 to TRBJ2-5, with a tentative D call TRBD2 (6 bases). V was cut by 0 bases and J by 4 bases, with 12 bases left in between. This CDR3 has 15 amino acids. CDR1 is SGHTA, CDR2 FQGNSA, per germline. The CDR3 here is CASSLAGLSAETQYF. As DNA, the CDR3 is TGTGCCAGCAGCTTAGCTGGACTATCAGCAGAGACCCAGTACTTC.

This clonotype came up many times. The chain has TRBV5-1 and TRBJ2-3; a possible D gene is TRBD1 (5 bases). This CDR3 has 14 residues. Per the germline V gene, CDR1 is SGHRS and CDR2 is YFSETQ. Trimming pared 1 base from V and 5 bases from J, leaving 11 bases between. CDR3 amino acids: CASSLSGREDTQYF. The CDR3 region has the DNA TGCGCCAGCAGCTTGAGTGGCAGGGAAGATACGCAGTATTTT.

This chain joins TRBV12-3 or TRBV12-4 and TRBJ1-5; D call uncertain. CDR3 length equals 14 residues. V was cut by 5 bases and J by 7 bases, with 15 bases left in between. The CDR3 here is CASSTLAGGQPQHF. In DNA, the CDR3 is TGTGCCAGCAGTACCTTGGCAGGCGGGCAGCCCCAGCATTTT.

This clonotype was seen ten or more times. The chain links TRBV5-1 to TRBJ2-7; D is perhaps TRBD1 (6 bases). CDR1 is SGHRS, CDR2 YFSETQ, per germline. CDR3 size: 12 residues. V gave up 6 bases and J gave up 2 bases, with 9 bases separating them. Written as DNA, the CDR3 is TGCGCCAGCACCGGGACAACCTACGAGCAGTACTTC. It specifies CASTGTTYEQYF.

V and J are TRBV19 and TRBJ2-3; no firm D call. The CDR3 totals 12 residues. In germline, CDR1 is LNHDA, CDR2 SQIVND (reference sequence). V shed 5 bases and J shed 3 bases, with 6 bases lying between them. The CDR3 DNA follows: TGTGCCAGTAGTGAGCAGACAGATACGCAGTATTTT. Translating it yields CASSEQTDTQYF.

Only a few counts were recorded for this clonotype. V and J are TRBV10-1 and TRBJ1-3; 8 nucleotides align to TRBD1. Germline CDR1 is WNHNN and CDR2 is SYGVQD (reference sequence). The V and J ends lost 6 bases and 3 bases, in that order; junction bases with no gene match: 7. The CDR3 sequence is 15 residues long. DNA of the CDR3: TGCGCCAGCAGCGGACAGGGCTTCGATGGAAACACCATATATTTT. Its protein product is CASSGQGFDGNTIYF.

This clonotype has ten or more counts. This chain uses TRBV15 with TRBJ1-1; 8 positions match TRBD1. This CDR3 comprises 16 residues. Trimming cost V 3 bases and J 9 bases; bases outside gene matches: 15. The germline V gene has CDR1 LNHNV and CDR2 YYDKDF (reference sequence). The CDR3 nucleotides are TGTGCCACCAGCAGTCCGGGACAGGCGTTTGGGTATAAAGCTTTCTTT. Residues: CATSSPGQAFGYKAFF.

CDR3 sequence reads: CASSFLGTEVNYGYTF. Written as DNA, the CDR3 is TGTGCCAGCAGCTTCCTCGGGACGGAAGTTAACTATGGCTACACCTTC. The chain joins TRBV7-9 to TRBJ1-2; D may be TRBD1 (5 bases). The CDR3 is 16 residues long. The germline gives CDR1 SEHNR, CDR2 FQNEAQ (reference sequence). Trimming removed 3 bases at V and 1 base at J, with 15 bases between.

The rearrangement uses TRBV20-1 and TRBJ2-3; no firm D call. CDR1 DFQATT and CDR2 SNEGSKA come from the germline V gene (reference sequence). Trimming cost V 3 bases and J 2 bases, with 9 bases left between them. CDR3 size: 13 residues. CDR3 DNA: TGCAGTGCTAGCGGGCAGCTCACAGATACGCAGTATTTT. Encoded protein: CSASGQLTDTQYF.

Concerning this clonotype: The junction departs from the called germline gene at one end, perhaps through a read error. This sequence joins TRBV20-1 and TRBJ2-1; D gene uncertain. This CDR3 spans 12 amino acids. Germline V gene lookup returns CDR1 DFQATT and CDR2 SNEGSKA (reference sequence). The CDR3 region has the DNA TGCAGTGCTAGACCTCCAGTTAATGGGCAGTTCTTC. Translating it yields CSARPPVNGQFF.